This is a list of T cell receptor beta chains from one sample in a study of blood T cell repertoires in COVID-19. The repertoire was sequenced with immunoSEQ multiplex PCR; TCRdb's copy has only in-frame clones and lacks some. The sample shows 300,000 or so clones, approximately 89% of them seen only once. Sample: peripheral blood. Receptor source: a woman between 45 and 60 years old who had recovered from COVID-19. Both conserved end residues are part of each CDR3. A D gene is named only where the DNA matches it firmly. Clone size appears in some rows only: once, few, many, or a class for an expanded clone.

j_call d_call v_call clone_size cdr3_nt cdr3_aa
TRBJ2-3 TRBD2 TRBV29-1 - TGCAGCGTTTCTAGCGGGCTGGTGGGAGATACGCAGTATTTT CSVSSGLVGDTQYF
TRBJ1-1 - TRBV30 - TGTGCCTGGGACAGGACCACTGAAGCTTTCTTT CAWDRTTEAFF
TRBJ2-6 TRBD2 TRBV6-1 - TGTGCCAGCAGTGGGGGAGGGCTGGACGGGGCCAACGTCCTGACTTTC CASSGGGLDGANVLTF
TRBJ1-1 - TRBV6-4 once TGTGCCAGCAGTGAGGACCCGGGGTACACTGAAGCTTTCTTT CASSEDPGYTEAFF
TRBJ2-2 - TRBV19 - TGTGCCAGTAGCCCGGACCGGGGTGCCGGGGAGCTGTTTTTT CASSPDRGAGELFF
TRBJ2-3 TRBD1 TRBV7-9 - TGTGCCAGCAGCCCATGGGACAGGCGGGCAGATACGCAGTATTTT CASSPWDRRADTQYF
TRBJ1-1 TRBD1 TRBV15 few TGTGCCACCAGCAGGGGACAGATAGGAGACACTGAAGCTTTCTTT CATSRGQIGDTEAFF
TRBJ2-1 TRBD2 TRBV7-2 few TGTGCCAGCAGCGCACTAGCGTATTCCTACAATGAGCAGTTCTTC CASSALAYSYNEQFF
TRBJ2-7 - TRBV6-2/TRBV6-3 - TGTGCCAGCAGTGACTCCACTTGGACAGAACGGGGTGAGCAGTACTTC CASSDSTWTERGEQYF
TRBJ2-2 TRBD2 TRBV4-3 - TGCGCCAGCAGCCAAGAACGGCTAGCGGAGAGAACCGGGGAGCTGTTTTTT CASSQERLAERTGELFF
TRBJ2-3 TRBD2 TRBV3-1/TRBV3-2 - TGTGCCAGCAGCCAAGACCCCAGCGGGGGCGTCTCTGGTACGCAGTATTTT CASSQDPSGGVSGTQYF
TRBJ2-1 - TRBV11-3 - TGTGCCAGCAGCTTAGGCCAGTCAGGGCCCCATGAGCAGTTCTTC CASSLGQSGPHEQFF
TRBJ2-7 - TRBV27 - TGTGCCAGCAGTCCCCACGAGAAGACCTACGAGCAGTACTTC CASSPHEKTYEQYF
TRBJ2-7 - TRBV6-6 - TGTGCCAGCAAGAAAGATTATGGGGCTCCAAGCCACGAGCAGTACTTC CASKKDYGAPSHEQYF
TRBJ1-2 - TRBV19 - TGTGCCAGTAGTATGTTTGAGGGATTGTATGGCTACACCTTC CASSMFEGLYGYTF
TRBJ2-7 - TRBV10-3 - TGTGCCATCAGTGATAACTCAGGGGAAACCCCCCCCTACGAGCAGTACTTC CAISDNSGETPPYEQYF
TRBJ2-1 TRBD2 TRBV5-6 - TGTGCCAGCAGCTTGGTGGGGGGAGGGGATGAGCAGTTCTTC CASSLVGGGDEQFF
TRBJ2-2 - TRBV18 - TGTGCCAGCTCCTGGACAGAACTCAACACCGGGGAGCTGTTTTTT CASSWTELNTGELFF
TRBJ2-5 - TRBV13 - TGTGCCAGCAGCTTAGCAGGGGATGGGACCCAGTACTTC CASSLAGDGTQYF
TRBJ2-7 TRBD1 TRBV19 once TGTGCCAGTAGAGACGCCGGGACAGGGCACTACGAGCAGTACTTC CASRDAGTGHYEQYF
TRBJ2-7 TRBD2 TRBV27 - TGTGCCAGCAGTTCCTATGGGGGAGGGGAATCCTACGAGCAGTACTTC CASSSYGGGESYEQYF
TRBJ2-2 - TRBV5-4 - TGTGCCAGCAGGAGCGGGCCGGCGGTCAACACCGGGGAGCTGTTTTTT CASRSGPAVNTGELFF
TRBJ2-7 - TRBV28 - TGTGCCAGCAGTTTCGCGTGGGAGCAGTACTTC CASSFAWEQYF
TRBJ2-2 TRBD2 TRBV4-2 - TGTGCCAGCAGCCCGTTAGCGGGAGGGAGCACCGGGGAGCTGTTTTTT CASSPLAGGSTGELFF
TRBJ1-3 - TRBV4-1 once TGCGCCAGCAGCCAGGTCGAGGGCCCGGGAAACACCATATATTTT CASSQVEGPGNTIYF
TRBJ1-4 - TRBV30 - TGTGCCTGGAGTGGGACCGAGGGTTATGAAAAACTGTTTTTT CAWSGTEGYEKLFF
TRBJ2-7 - TRBV6-1 - TGTGCCAGCAGTGAATTCGGGTCCGAGCAGTACTTC CASSEFGSEQYF
TRBJ2-7 - TRBV10-3 - TGTGCCATCAGTGAGTCCAACGGCTACGAGCAGTACTTC CAISESNGYEQYF
TRBJ1-6 - TRBV6-6 - TGTGCCAGCAGTTACGGACAAACGAATTCACCCCTCCACTTT CASSYGQTNSPLHF
TRBJ2-1 TRBD1 TRBV28 once TGTGCCAGCAGGCAACAGGGGTCAGGCAACGAGCAGTTCTTC CASRQQGSGNEQFF
TRBJ2-1 TRBD2 TRBV24-1 - TGTGCCACCAGTGACCGTCTAGCGGGGGTAAGGGATGAGCAGTTCTTC CATSDRLAGVRDEQFF
TRBJ2-7 - TRBV28 - TGTGCCAGCAGTATCGACAGTACCTACGAGCAGTACTTC CASSIDSTYEQYF
TRBJ2-2 - TRBV6-5 - TGTGCCAGCAGTTACGCGTCAGGCGCCGGGGAGCTGTTTTTT CASSYASGAGELFF
TRBJ2-1 TRBD2 TRBV27 - TGTGCCAGCAGGTCTGGGAGGGCCCTCCACAATGAGCAGTTCTTC CASRSGRALHNEQFF
TRBJ2-7 - TRBV27 - TGTGCCAGCAGTACCGGGAGCCCTGGCCAGCAGTACTTC CASSTGSPGQQYF
TRBJ2-1 TRBD2 TRBV19 once TGTGCCAGTAGGGCGGGGACTAGCGGGGGGTACAATGAGCAGTTCTTC CASRAGTSGGYNEQFF
TRBJ1-4 - TRBV6-5 - TGTGCCAGCAGCCGGAGAGGGACAAGCAATGAAAAACTGTTTTTT CASSRRGTSNEKLFF
TRBJ1-5 TRBD1 TRBV19 - TGTGCCAGTAGTATTGGTGATTCAGGACAGGGGGCTTTGCAGCCCCAGCATTTT CASSIGDSGQGALQPQHF
TRBJ2-7 - TRBV6-5 - TGTGCCAGCAGTTCAGTCCACAACAGAAGTCCCTACGAGCAGTACTTC CASSSVHNRSPYEQYF
TRBJ2-1 - TRBV9 - TGTGCCAGCAGCGTAGATCGACCGGGAGCTCCCTACAATGAGCAGTTCTTC CASSVDRPGAPYNEQFF
TRBJ1-5 TRBD1 TRBV6-5 - TGTGCCAGCAGTTCACAGGGGCGACAGCCCCAGCATTTT CASSSQGRQPQHF
TRBJ2-2 - TRBV7-2 - TGTGCCAGCAGCTTAAGTCGGGAGTCTGCCGGGGAGCTGTTTTTT CASSLSRESAGELFF
TRBJ1-2 - TRBV28 - TGTGCCAGCAGTTTATCTACCAATAATCAGGGGTATGGCTACACCTTC CASSLSTNNQGYGYTF
TRBJ2-2 - TRBV7-2 - TGTGCCAGCAGTCCGGGAAACTATATCACCGGGGAGCTGTTTTTT CASSPGNYITGELFF
TRBJ2-2 - TRBV11-1 - TGTGCCAGCAGCTTAGAGCTAGGGGCCGGGGAGCTGTTTTTT CASSLELGAGELFF
TRBJ1-5 - TRBV7-2 - TGTGCCAGCAGCTTAGGTCCAGATTATAGCAATCAGCCCCAGCATTTT CASSLGPDYSNQPQHF
TRBJ1-5 - TRBV28 - TGTGCCAGCAGTGCCGTGGGGCGCGGCCAGCCCCAGCATTTT CASSAVGRGQPQHF
TRBJ2-7 TRBD1 TRBV5-1 - TGCGCCAGCAGCGCAGGACAGGGGAACGAGCAGTACTTC CASSAGQGNEQYF
TRBJ2-7 TRBD1 TRBV4-1 once TGCGCCAGCAGCCAAGATCAGAGCTCGGGACAGGTTAATTACGAGCAGTACTTC CASSQDQSSGQVNYEQYF
TRBJ1-4 TRBD1 TRBV19 - TGTGCCAGTAGTATGGGGACAGGGTCCAGAGGTGCAACTAATGAAAAACTGTTTTTT CASSMGTGSRGATNEKLFF
TRBJ2-3 - TRBV19 - TGTGCCAGTAATTCACCACCCCAGGCGGATACGCAGTATTTT CASNSPPQADTQYF
TRBJ2-1 TRBD2 TRBV9 - TGTGCCAGCAGCGTAGGCGGGAGTGATAATGAGCAGTTCTTC CASSVGGSDNEQFF
TRBJ1-3 - TRBV4-3 once TGCGCCAGCAGTACTGATGACAGGTTTGGAAACACCATATATTTT CASSTDDRFGNTIYF
TRBJ2-7 TRBD2 TRBV11-2 - TGTGCCAGCAGCTTAGATGGTACTAGCGGGACCATCTCAGGATTCGAGCAGTACTTC CASSLDGTSGTISGFEQYF
TRBJ2-3 TRBD2 TRBV4-2 - TGTGCCAGCAGCCAGCGACTAGCGGGAGAGTCAGATACGCAGTATTTT CASSQRLAGESDTQYF
TRBJ1-2 - TRBV5-1 - TGCGCCAGCAGCTTGGCCACATATGACTATGGCTACACCTTC CASSLATYDYGYTF
TRBJ2-2 TRBD1 TRBV20-1 once TGCAGTGCTAGTCGACAGGGCCCCAACACCGGGGAGCTGTTTTTT CSASRQGPNTGELFF
TRBJ1-2 - TRBV6-5 - TGTGCCAGCAGCCAGACAGAGAGCTATGGCTACACCTTC CASSQTESYGYTF
TRBJ1-5 - TRBV3-1/TRBV3-2 - TGTGCCAGCAGCCAAGACAGGGGTGGCCAGCCCCAGCATTTT CASSQDRGGQPQHF